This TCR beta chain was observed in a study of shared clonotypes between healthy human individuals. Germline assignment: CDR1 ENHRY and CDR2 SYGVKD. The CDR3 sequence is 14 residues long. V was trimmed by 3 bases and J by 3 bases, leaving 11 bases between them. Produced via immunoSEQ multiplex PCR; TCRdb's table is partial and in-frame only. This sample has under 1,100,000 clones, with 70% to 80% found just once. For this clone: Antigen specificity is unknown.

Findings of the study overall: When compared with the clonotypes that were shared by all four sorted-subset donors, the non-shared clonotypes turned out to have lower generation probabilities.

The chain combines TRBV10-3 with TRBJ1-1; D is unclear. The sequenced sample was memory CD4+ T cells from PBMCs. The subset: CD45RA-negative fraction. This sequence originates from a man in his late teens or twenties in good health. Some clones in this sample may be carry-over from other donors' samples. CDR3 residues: CAISETGKYTEAFF. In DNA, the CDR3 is TGTGCCATCAGTGAAACGGGAAAGTACACTGAAGCTTTCTTT.